These 10 T cell receptor beta chains were all obtained from the same sample, sequenced in a study of blood T cells in healthy people across ages. Through a sample-barcoded 5' primer and a J-beta primer mix, a second PCR was run for roughly 6 to 11 cycles. TCRdb analysed the 5' RACE reads with MiXCR anew, one entry per CDR3 protein. The sample lists hundreds of thousands of distinct CDR3 sequences; roughly three fifths were seen once. Sequences were obtained from blood. The origin of the receptors is a middle-aged man in good health.

The chain joins TRBV29-1 to TRBJ2-5, with D maybe TRBD2 (6 bases). V was cut by 4 bases and J by 1 base, with 19 bases left in between. CDR3 length: 16 amino acids. Germline-derived CDR1 and CDR2 are SQVTM and ANQGSEA. The CDR3 bases are TGCAGCGTTGCCGGTCCCCAGGGAGGTGTCCAAGAGACCCAGTACTTC. It codes for CSVAGPQGGVQETQYF.

The chain employs TRBV7-9 and TRBJ2-2; perhaps TRBD2 as D (5 bases). V gave up 5 bases and J gave up 3 bases, with 25 bases separating them. The germline V gene encodes CDR1 SEHNR and CDR2 FQNEAQ (reference sequence). This CDR3 spans 19 amino acids. The DNA of the CDR3 is TGTGCCAGCAGCCGCGAAGATCTTAGCGAGTGGGTATACACCGGGGAGCTGTTTTTT. Protein product: CASSREDLSEWVYTGELFF.

The chain combines TRBV5-1 with TRBJ2-3; 9 nucleotides align to TRBD1. The CDR3 is 15 amino acids. J lost 4 bases, V lost 5 bases, and 8 bases had no gene match. Germline V CDR1 and CDR2: SGHRS, YFSETQ. CDR3 DNA: TGCGCCAGCAGTGCCGGGACAGGGAGTCCAGATACGCAGTATTTT. Translating gives CASSAGTGSPDTQYF. Looking up the rest from reference TRBV5-1 and TRBJ2-3 gives the full variable domain: KAGVTQTPRYLIKTRGQQVTLSCSPISGHRSVSWYQQTPGQGLQFLFEYFSETQRNKGNFPGRFSGRQFSNSRSEMNVSTLELGDSALYLCASSAGTGSPDTQYFGPGTRLTVL.

This sequence joins TRBV29-1 and TRBJ2-7; D remains unclear. Germline V lookup: CDR1 SQVTM, CDR2 ANQGSEA. The CDR3 spans 13 residues. Between the trimmed V and J ends, which lost 2 bases and 2 bases, there was a span of 10 bases. CDR3 nucleotides: TGCAGCGTTGAATGGGCAGGAACCTACGAGCAGTACTTC. Amino acid sequence: CSVEWAGTYEQYF.

In this sample, this clonotype turned up many times. CDR3 DNA: TGCGCCAGCAGCCAGGGACTAGCGGTCTCCTACGAGCAGTACTTC. It translates to CASSQGLAVSYEQYF. V gene TRBV4-1 combines with J gene TRBJ2-7, with 11 bases that match TRBD2. V shed 3 bases, J shed 0 bases, and the junction held 1 base outside the gene matches. This CDR3 spans 15 amino acids. Germline CDR1 and CDR2: MGHRA and YSYEKL.

The chain has TRBV5-1 and TRBJ2-3; 11 bases match TRBD2. This CDR3 region has 19 residues. From germline, CDR1 is SGHRS and CDR2 YFSETQ. V gave up 1 base and J gave up 6 bases; unmatched junction bases: 16. CDR3 DNA: TGCGCCAGCAGCTTGCGGCTAGCGGGGGGACTAAGCCCGAGGGATACGCAGTATTTT. Translation gives CASSLRLAGGLSPRDTQYF.

This chain uses TRBV5-4 with TRBJ1-1; perhaps TRBD1 as D (6 bases). Germline V CDR1 and CDR2: SGHNT, YYREEE (reference sequence). The CDR3 has 15 residues. Trimming took 4 bases from V and 1 from J, leaving 14 bases between them. For the CDR3, the DNA is TGTGCCAGCAGCCTGCCGTTGGGGGCGAACACTGAAGCTTTCTTT. Residues: CASSLPLGANTEAFF.

V gene TRBV4-1 combines with J gene TRBJ1-1, with D maybe TRBD1 (6 bases). The CDR3 is 14 amino acids. CDR1 MGHRA and CDR2 YSYEKL come from the germline V gene. V lost 3 bases, J lost 1 base, and 9 bases lay in between. The CDR3 nucleotides are TGCGCCAGCAGCCACGGGACAAAGAACACTGAAGCTTTCTTT. This encodes CASSHGTKNTEAFF.

The chain combines TRBV6-6 with TRBJ2-7; D is ambiguous. V lost 6 bases and J lost 2, with 11 bases in between. The CDR3 spans 13 residues. Germline loops: CDR1 MNHNY, CDR2 SVGAGI (reference sequence). CDR3 sequence: CASSASGPYEQYF. CDR3 coding DNA: TGTGCCAGCAGCGCTTCGGGCCCCTACGAGCAGTACTTC.

This clonotype was seen more than once but under ten times. The chain joins TRBV12-3 or TRBV12-4 to TRBJ2-1; D remains ambiguous. The V gene lost 6 bases and the J gene lost 3 bases, with 9 bases spanning the gap. This CDR3 has 13 residues. The CDR3 coding sequence is TGTGCCAGCAGCTGGGCCAGCTACAATGAGCAGTTCTTC. Amino acid sequence: CASSWASYNEQFF.